Below, 29 T cell receptor beta chains from the same sample are listed, as sequenced in a study of shared clonotypes between healthy human individuals. Libraries were prepared by immunoSEQ multiplex PCR; TCRdb keeps only in-frame clonotypes and omits some of them. The sample yields millions of clones, just over 90% seen once. Material for sequencing was naive CD4+ T cells sorted from blood. Subset reported: CD45RA+ positively selected. The source of these receptors is a man aged 18 to 35 in good health.

The chain has TRBV19 and TRBJ1-2; 9 bases align to TRBD1. With V trimmed by 6 bases and J by 1 base, 6 bases remained unmatched. This CDR3 is 15 amino acids long. Germline CDR1 LNHDA, CDR2 SQIVND (reference sequence). The DNA of the CDR3 is TGTGCCAGTAGCCTTCGACAGGGGGTTAACTATGGCTACACCTTC. Its translation is CASSLRQGVNYGYTF.

The rearrangement joins TRBV5-8 to TRBJ1-2; D perhaps matches TRBD1 (5 bases). Germline-derived CDR1 and CDR2 are SGHTS and YDEGEE. With 4 bases removed from V and 6 bases from J, the gap between germline ends came to 22 bases. This CDR3 is 16 amino acids long. This chain's CDR3 is CASSLLVRTRIHGYTF. The CDR3 DNA is TGTGCCAGCAGCCTTCTGGTTAGGACAAGGATTCATGGCTACACCTTC.

The chain's CDR3 is CASSLDGFSGEDGYTF. CDR3 sequence (DNA): TGTGCCAGCAGCTTGGATGGTTTTTCAGGGGAGGATGGCTACACCTTC. The V call is TRBV5-4, the J call TRBJ1-2, with D tentatively TRBD1 (6 bases). The CDR3 has 16 residues. Germline V gene sequence: CDR1 SGHNT, CDR2 YYREEE (reference sequence). Trimming removed 0 bases from V and 6 bases from J, with 18 bases in between.

CDR3 amino acids: CASSGGSQNQPQHF. The CDR3 DNA reads as TGCGCCAGCTCGGGCGGGTCCCAAAATCAGCCCCAGCATTTT. The chain has TRBV4-1 and TRBJ1-5, with D unclear. From germline, CDR1 is MGHRA and CDR2 YSYEKL. This CDR3 is 14 amino acids long. V was trimmed by 8 bases and J by 4 bases, leaving 15 bases between them.

Note on this clone: This CDR3 is missing its conserved last phenylalanine or tryptophan, likely due to a read error. The limits of the CDR3 on the DNA are not certain, so only TCRdb's listed CDR3 is given. This chain uses TRBV19 with TRBJ1-1. Germline V lookup: CDR1 LNHDA, CDR2 SQIVND (reference sequence). The CDR3 has 8 amino acids, counting both end residues. The CDR3 spells CASTEDGM.

This chain links TRBV9 with TRBJ2-7, with 11 bases identical to TRBD2. CDR1 is SGDLS, CDR2 YYNGEE, per germline. The length of the CDR3 is 14 residues. Trimming removed 3 bases from V and 4 bases from J; junction bases left unmatched: 3. CDR3 sequence (DNA): TGTGCCAGCAGCGGGGGACTAGCGGAATACGAGCAGTACTTC. This codes for CASSGGLAEYEQYF.

The chain couples TRBV6-1 to TRBJ1-2; 7 positions agree with TRBD1. The ends lost 6 bases at V and 5 bases at J; junction bases unmatched: 12. This CDR3 contains 15 residues. Looked up from germline, CDR1 is MNHNS and CDR2 is SASEGT. The DNA for the CDR3 is TGTGCCAGCAGCGGGACAGTATTGGATCCATATGGCTACACCTTC. It specifies CASSGTVLDPYGYTF.

J is TRBJ2-7 and V is TRBV30, with D tentatively TRBD1 or TRBD2 (5 bases each). Between the trimmed V and J ends, which lost 4 bases and 5 bases, there was a span of 18 bases. The CDR3 totals 14 residues. Germline V lookup: CDR1 GTSNPN, CDR2 SVGIG (reference sequence). The CDR3 region has the DNA TGTGCCTGGACATTCGGGACGGCTGCCCACGAGCAGTACTTC. This gives the protein CAWTFGTAAHEQYF.

J is TRBJ2-5 and V is TRBV6-6, with no clear D. Deletions cut 0 bases from V and 5 bases from J, with 4 bases between. The CDR3 contains 12 residues. Germline CDR1 and CDR2: MNHNY and SVGAGI (reference sequence). CDR3 DNA: TGTGCCAGCAGTTACTCGGATGAGACCCAGTACTTC. Translated: CASSYSDETQYF.

The chain has TRBV30 and TRBJ2-7; 10 positions agree with TRBD1. The length of the CDR3 is 14 residues. Germline trimming cut 2 bases from V and 5 bases from J; bases unmatched to any gene: 6. CDR1 and CDR2 from the germline V gene are GTSNPN and SVGIG (reference sequence). CDR3 nucleotides: TGTGCCTGGAGTAGGGGACAGGGGTACCACGAGCAGTACTTC. Its translation is CAWSRGQGYHEQYF.

J is TRBJ2-5 and V is TRBV5-4, with 9 bases that match TRBD2. V dropped 5 bases and J dropped 5; count of bases not matched to a gene: 7. The germline CDR1 and CDR2 sequences are SGHNT and YYREEE (reference sequence). The CDR3 consists of 14 residues. The CDR3 bases are TGTGCCAGCAGTCGGGGGACTAGCTTCGAGACCCAGTACTTC. Its protein is CASSRGTSFETQYF. Complete variable domain (other parts from reference TRBV5-4 and TRBJ2-5): ETGVTQSPTHLIKTRGQQVTLRCSSQSGHNTVSWYQQALGQGPQFIFQYYREEENGRGNFPPRFSGLQFPNYSSELNVNALELDDSALYLCASSRGTSFETQYFGPGTRLLVL.

J is TRBJ2-3 and V is TRBV4-3; TRBD2 matches 8 bases. The CDR3 totals 14 residues. V lost 6 bases to trimming and J lost 4 bases; unmatched junction nucleotides: 6. CDR1 LGHNA and CDR2 YSLEER come from the germline V gene. This CDR3 reads CASSPGTRADTQYF. CDR3 in DNA: TGCGCCAGCAGTCCCGGGACTAGAGCAGATACGCAGTATTTT.

This sequence joins TRBV19 and TRBJ1-5; 9 bases align to TRBD1. The CDR3 contains 19 residues. J was trimmed by 1 base and V by 5 bases; bases with no gene match: 15. In germline, CDR1 is LNHDA, CDR2 SQIVND (reference sequence). CDR3: CASSPGTGQALPSNQPQHF. CDR3 bases: TGTGCCAGTAGTCCCGGGACAGGGCAGGCCCTGCCAAGCAATCAGCCCCAGCATTTT.

The chain joins TRBV6-1 to TRBJ2-5; TRBD1 aligns across 7 bases. V lost 10 bases and J lost 0; bases outside the gene matches: 5. This CDR3 comprises 13 residues. CDR1 and CDR2 (germline): MNHNS, SASEGT. In nucleotides, the CDR3 is TGTGCCACTCACAGGGGTTACCAAGAGACCCAGTACTTC. This codes for CATHRGYQETQYF.

The J gene is TRBJ2-7, the V gene TRBV6-1; TRBD1 agrees at 7 bases. Trimming at V came to 6 bases and at J to 2 bases, leaving 10 bases not matched to a gene. Germline CDR1 reads MNHNS; CDR2 reads SASEGT. The CDR3 consists of 15 residues. The CDR3 loop reads CASSNQGGWAYEQYF. In DNA form, the CDR3 reads TGTGCCAGCAGCAACCAAGGGGGCTGGGCCTACGAGCAGTACTTC.

This chain connects TRBV7-2 to TRBJ1-2; D gene unclear. This CDR3 contains 13 residues. The V end was cut by 1 base, the J end by 4 bases, with 7 bases between. The germline gives CDR1 SGHTA, CDR2 FQGNSA. CDR3 coding DNA: TGTGCCAGCAGCTTAGACGCCGGCTATGGCTACACCTTC. Translating it yields CASSLDAGYGYTF.

The chain has TRBV10-1 and TRBJ2-2; 7 bases are shared with TRBD1. The germline V gene encodes CDR1 WNHNN and CDR2 SYGVQD (reference sequence). Trimming took 7 bases from V and 0 from J; bases not matched to a gene: 5. This CDR3 is 15 amino acids long. CDR3 bases: TGCGCCAGCAAGCCTGGACAGGCGAACACCGGGGAGCTGTTTTTT. Amino acid sequence: CASKPGQANTGELFF.

This sequence joins TRBV14 and TRBJ2-7; a possible D gene is TRBD2 (5 bases). This CDR3 is 14 amino acids long. CDR1 and CDR2 from the germline V gene are SGHDN and FVKESK. The V gene lost 4 bases and the J gene lost 2 bases, with 12 bases spanning the gap. CDR3: CASSRLTGAYEQYF. In nucleotides, the CDR3 is TGTGCCAGCAGCCGTCTCACCGGGGCCTACGAGCAGTACTTC. The full variable domain, its missing parts supplied by reference TRBV14 and TRBJ2-7, is EAGVTQFPSHSVIEKGQTVTLRCDPISGHDNLYWYRRVMGKEIKFLLHFVKESKQDESGMPNNRFLAERTGGTYSTLKVQPAELEDSGVYFCASSRLTGAYEQYFGPGTRLTVT.

With regard to this clone: Distinct nucleotide sequences in the sample also encode this CDR3. The J gene is TRBJ2-1, the V gene TRBV12-5, with 8 bases identical to TRBD1. Trimming cost V 6 bases and J 4 bases; bases outside gene matches: 8. Germline CDR1 reads LGHNT; CDR2 reads FRNRAP. This CDR3 spans 15 amino acids. This CDR3 reads CASGLGQGGYNEQFF. In DNA form, the CDR3 reads TGTGCTAGTGGCCTTGGACAGGGAGGTTACAATGAGCAGTTCTTC.

This clone appeared a single time. This chain uses TRBV28 with TRBJ2-7; D might be TRBD2 (6 bases). Germline assignment: CDR1 MDHEN and CDR2 SYDVKM. The CDR3 is 14 residues long. Trimming shortened V by 5 bases and J by 1 base, and 12 bases separated the two germline ends. The CDR3 region is CASSNIGGSYEQYF. The CDR3 DNA reads as TGTGCCAGCAGTAACATCGGGGGTTCCTACGAGCAGTACTTC.

V is TRBV30 and J is TRBJ2-5, with TRBD2 matching 9 bases. The junction had 7 bases not matched to a gene; V was cut back by 0 bases and J by 5 bases. The germline V gene has CDR1 GTSNPN and CDR2 SVGIG (reference sequence). CDR3 length equals 15 residues. The CDR3 DNA sequence: TGTGCCTGGAGTGTAATGGCGGGAGGGCGGGAGACCCAGTACTTC. This gives the protein CAWSVMAGGRETQYF. Looking up the rest from reference TRBV30 and TRBJ2-5 gives the full variable domain: SQTIHQWPATLVQPVGSPLSLECTVEGTSNPNLYWYRQAAGRGLQLLFYSVGIGQISSEVPQNLSASRPQDRQFILSSKKLLLSDSGFYLCAWSVMAGGRETQYFGPGTRLLVL.

The J gene is TRBJ2-3, the V gene TRBV5-6, with TRBD1 identical over 8 bases. The junction had 13 bases not matched to a gene; V was cut back by 1 base and J by 3 bases. CDR1 SGHDT and CDR2 YYEEEE come from the germline V gene. CDR3 size: 18 residues. The CDR3 protein is CASSLFSAGGKGTDTQYF. The CDR3, as DNA: TGTGCCAGCAGCTTGTTTAGTGCAGGGGGCAAGGGGACAGATACGCAGTATTTT. The variable domain in full, completed from reference TRBV5-6 and TRBJ2-3, reads DAGVTQSPTHLIKTRGQQVTLRCSPKSGHDTVSWYQQALGQGPQFIFQYYEEEERQRGNFPDRFSGHQFPNYSSELNVNALLLGDSALYLCASSLFSAGGKGTDTQYFGPGTRLTVL.

This clone appeared a single time. Other nucleotide sequences in the sample specify the same CDR3. This chain connects TRBV7-9 to TRBJ2-1; TRBD2 might be the D (6 bases). Between the trimmed V and J ends, which lost 0 bases and 3 bases, there was a span of 6 bases. The CDR3 extends over 14 amino acids. Germline V gives CDR1 SEHNR, CDR2 FQNEAQ (reference sequence). In nucleotides, the CDR3 is TGTGCCAGCAGCTTAGCGGGAGGCTACAATGAGCAGTTCTTC. This encodes CASSLAGGYNEQFF.

The chain combines TRBV7-2 with TRBJ2-5; the D is unclear. The CDR3 spans 15 residues. Trimming stripped 2 bases from V and 6 bases from J, with 16 bases between. The germline V gene has CDR1 SGHTA and CDR2 FQGNSA. The CDR3 sequence: CASSLLARVQKTQYF. DNA of the CDR3: TGTGCCAGCAGCTTATTGGCTAGGGTTCAAAAGACCCAGTACTTC.

The J gene is TRBJ2-2, the V gene TRBV19; D possibly matches TRBD1 or TRBD2 (5 bases each). This CDR3 has 16 residues. The V and J ends lost 3 bases and 4 bases respectively, with 15 bases between them. CDR1 LNHDA and CDR2 SQIVND come from the germline V gene (reference sequence). The CDR3 loop is CASSIRLPRGTGELFF. CDR3 DNA: TGTGCCAGTAGTATTAGGCTCCCGAGGGGCACCGGGGAGCTGTTTTTT.

The J gene is TRBJ2-5, the V gene TRBV27, with D tentatively TRBD1 (7 bases). The CDR3 is made up of 15 amino acids. The V gene lost 5 bases and the J gene lost 5 bases, with 18 bases spanning the gap. CDR1 is MNHEY and CDR2 is SMNVEV in the germline V gene (reference sequence). The DNA of the CDR3 is TGTGCCAGCAGTCCCAGGGGGAGGAGGATCGAGACCCAGTACTTC. Its translation: CASSPRGRRIETQYF.

For this clone: Other DNA sequences within the sample encode an identical CDR3. The J gene is TRBJ2-5, the V gene TRBV19; a weak D match, TRBD2 (7 bases). CDR3 length: 13 residues. V lost 3 bases, J lost 5 bases, and 10 bases lay in between. CDR1 LNHDA and CDR2 SQIVND come from the germline V gene (reference sequence). The CDR3 DNA follows: TGTGCCAGTAGTATGGGGGGGCACGAGACCCAGTACTTC. Its translation: CASSMGGHETQYF.

The CDR3 here is CASSSGLEGFPGELFF. CDR3 DNA: TGCGCCAGCAGCTCAGGGTTAGAAGGTTTCCCCGGGGAGCTGTTTTTT. The chain carries TRBV5-1 and TRBJ2-2; possibly TRBD1 for D (5 bases). Germline V gene data show CDR1 as SGHRS and CDR2 as YFSETQ. The CDR3 contains 16 residues. V was clipped by 3 bases and J by 6 bases, with 18 bases between them.

This chain uses TRBV4-1 with TRBJ2-7, with 7 nucleotides matching TRBD1. Trimming cost V 3 bases and J 2 bases; bases outside gene matches: 7. Per germline, CDR1 MGHRA and CDR2 YSYEKL. This CDR3 spans 15 amino acids. CDR3 nucleotide sequence: TGCGCCAGCAGCCAGGGAAGACAGGGACCCTACGAGCAGTACTTC. The encoded protein is CASSQGRQGPYEQYF.